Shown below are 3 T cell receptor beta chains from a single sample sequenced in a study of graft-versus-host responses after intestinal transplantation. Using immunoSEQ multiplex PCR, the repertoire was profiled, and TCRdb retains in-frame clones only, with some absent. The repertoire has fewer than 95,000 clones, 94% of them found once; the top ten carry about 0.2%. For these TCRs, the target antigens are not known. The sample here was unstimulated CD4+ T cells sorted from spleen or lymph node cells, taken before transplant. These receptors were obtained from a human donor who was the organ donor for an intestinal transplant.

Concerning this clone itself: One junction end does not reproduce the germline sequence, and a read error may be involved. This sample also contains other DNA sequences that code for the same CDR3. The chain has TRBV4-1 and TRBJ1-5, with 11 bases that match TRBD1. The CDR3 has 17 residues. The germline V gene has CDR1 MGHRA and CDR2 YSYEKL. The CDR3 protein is CASSQDYRTGGNQPQHF. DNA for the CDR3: TGCGCCAGCAGCCAAGATTATCGGACAGGGGGCAATCAGCCTCAGCATTTT.

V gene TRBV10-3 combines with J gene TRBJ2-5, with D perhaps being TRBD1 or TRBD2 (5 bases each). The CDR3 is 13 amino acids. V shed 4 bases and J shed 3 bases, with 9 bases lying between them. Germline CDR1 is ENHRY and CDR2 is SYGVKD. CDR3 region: CAISGGMEETQYF. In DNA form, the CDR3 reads TGTGCCATCAGTGGGGGGATGGAAGAGACCCAGTACTTC.

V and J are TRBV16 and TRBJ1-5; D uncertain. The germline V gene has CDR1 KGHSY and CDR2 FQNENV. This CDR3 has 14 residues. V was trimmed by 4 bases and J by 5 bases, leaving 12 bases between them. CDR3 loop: CASSLRASDQPQHF. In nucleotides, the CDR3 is TGTGCCAGCAGCCTTAGGGCGTCTGATCAGCCCCAGCATTTT.